This TCR beta chain was identified in a study of cytomegalovirus exposure and HLA in healthy donors. Study-level points and caveats: In a later analysis, across HLA loci, associated TCR counts were highest for DRB1, lowest for HLA-C. It was reported that the classifier diagnosed cytomegalovirus status with high specificity and sensitivity in both the original and validation cohorts. An analysis was carried out at a later point. It showed that HLA-associated TCR beta chains were more clonally expanded than equally common non-associated chains.

The CDR3 sequence is 16 residues long. Losses at the gene ends were 6 bases for V and 2 bases for J; bases not matched to a gene: 7. Germline V gene data show CDR1 as LNHDA and CDR2 as SQIVND (reference sequence). PCR primers comprised 60 Vbeta and 13 Jbeta primers. Only in-frame clones appear in the TCRdb table, and some are missing; sequencing was by immunoSEQ multiplex PCR. Of roughly 100,000 clones in the sample, under 85% are singletons; the top ten hold roughly 6.1%. As for this clone: The antigen is not known.

Sequences were obtained from PBMCs. V and J are TRBV19 and TRBJ2-2; 9 nucleotides align to TRBD1. This clonotype originated in a man younger than 30 in good health and CMV-seronegative. Here the CDR3 reads CASRKTGQGNTGELFF. DNA of the CDR3: TGTGCCAGTAGAAAAACGGGACAGGGAAACACCGGGGAGCTGTTTTTT. Looking up the rest from reference TRBV19 and TRBJ2-2 gives the full variable domain: DGGITQSPKYLFRKEGQNVTLSCEQNLNHDAMYWYRQDPGQGLRLIYYSQIVNDFQKGDIAEGYSVSREKKESFPLTVTSAQKNPTAFYLCASRKTGQGNTGELFFGEGSRLTVL.